This T cell receptor (beta chain) stems from a study of shared clonotypes between healthy human individuals. Ten immunoSEQ deep assay plates were used to sequence the DNA of unsorted PBMCs. Generated by immunoSEQ multiplex PCR, the TCRdb table keeps only in-frame clones and is missing some. The sample yields some 530,000 clones, over 75% seen once. In germline, CDR1 is SGHTA, CDR2 FQGTGA. The V gene end was trimmed by 2 bases and the J gene end by 5 bases; junction bases not matched to a gene: 16. The CDR3 is made up of 20 amino acids. This sequence was found in a woman aged 40 to 50 in good health. Some clones in this sample may be carry-over from other donors' samples. The rearrangement joins TRBV7-3 to TRBJ2-1; the match to TRBD2 covers 12 bases. The sample comprised PBMCs. The chain's CDR3 is CASSLLAGGPLRAPHNEQFF. In DNA form, the CDR3 reads TGTGCCAGCAGCTTACTAGCGGGAGGGCCATTACGCGCCCCTCACAATGAGCAGTTCTTC.